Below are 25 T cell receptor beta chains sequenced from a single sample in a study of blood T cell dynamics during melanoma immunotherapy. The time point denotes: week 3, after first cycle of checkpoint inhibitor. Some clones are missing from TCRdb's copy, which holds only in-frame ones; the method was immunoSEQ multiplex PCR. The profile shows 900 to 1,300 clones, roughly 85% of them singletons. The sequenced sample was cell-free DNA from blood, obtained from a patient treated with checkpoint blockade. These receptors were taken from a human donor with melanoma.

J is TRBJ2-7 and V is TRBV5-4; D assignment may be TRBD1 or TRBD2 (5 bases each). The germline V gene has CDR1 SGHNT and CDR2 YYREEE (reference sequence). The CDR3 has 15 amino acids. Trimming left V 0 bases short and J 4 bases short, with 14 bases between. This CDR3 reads CASSLEVSGLYEQYF. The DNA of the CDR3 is TGTGCCAGCAGCTTGGAGGTTTCGGGGCTTTACGAGCAGTACTTC. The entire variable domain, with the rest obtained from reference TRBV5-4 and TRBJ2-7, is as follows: ETGVTQSPTHLIKTRGQQVTLRCSSQSGHNTVSWYQQALGQGPQFIFQYYREEENGRGNFPPRFSGLQFPNYSSELNVNALELDDSALYLCASSLEVSGLYEQYFGPGTRLTVT.

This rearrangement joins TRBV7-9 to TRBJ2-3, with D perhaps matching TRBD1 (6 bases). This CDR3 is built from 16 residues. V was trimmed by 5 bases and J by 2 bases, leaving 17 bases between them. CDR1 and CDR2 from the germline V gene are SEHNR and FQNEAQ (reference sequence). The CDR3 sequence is CASSPRDGGHTDTQYF. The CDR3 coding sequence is TGTGCCAGCAGCCCCCGTGATGGGGGCCACACAGATACGCAGTATTTT.

The CDR3 loop reads CASRGTSTEAFF. For the CDR3, the DNA is TGTGCCAGTAGGGGGACAAGTACTGAAGCTTTCTTT. The V call is TRBV2, the J call TRBJ1-1, with D possibly being TRBD1 (6 bases). The CDR3 consists of 12 residues. The V end lost 9 bases, the J end lost 5 bases, and 13 bases lay between the germline ends. Germline V CDR1 and CDR2: SNHLY, FYNNEI.

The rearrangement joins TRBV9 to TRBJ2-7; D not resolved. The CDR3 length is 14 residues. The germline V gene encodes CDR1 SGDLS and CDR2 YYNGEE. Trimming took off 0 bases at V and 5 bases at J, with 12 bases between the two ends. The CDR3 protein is CASSVVPSTNEQYF. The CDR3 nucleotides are TGTGCCAGCAGCGTAGTACCCAGTACCAACGAGCAGTACTTC. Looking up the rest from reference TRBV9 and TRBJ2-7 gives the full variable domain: DSGVTQTPKHLITATGQRVTLRCSPRSGDLSVYWYQQSLDQGLQFLIQYYNGEERAKGNILERFSAQQFPDLHSELNLSSLELGDSALYFCASSVVPSTNEQYFGPGTRLTVT.

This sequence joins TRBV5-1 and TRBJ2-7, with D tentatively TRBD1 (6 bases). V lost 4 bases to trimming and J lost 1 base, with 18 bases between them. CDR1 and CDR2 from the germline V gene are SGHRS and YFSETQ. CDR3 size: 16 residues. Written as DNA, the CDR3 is TGCGCCAGCAGCGGGGCGCGGGCAGGGGTTTCCTACGAGCAGTACTTC. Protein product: CASSGARAGVSYEQYF.

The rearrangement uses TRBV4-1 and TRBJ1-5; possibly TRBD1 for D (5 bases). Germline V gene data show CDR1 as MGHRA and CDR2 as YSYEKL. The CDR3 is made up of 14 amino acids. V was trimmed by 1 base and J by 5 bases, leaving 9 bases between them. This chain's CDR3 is CASSQAQVYQPQHF. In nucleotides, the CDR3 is TGCGCCAGCAGCCAAGCACAGGTCTATCAGCCCCAGCATTTT.

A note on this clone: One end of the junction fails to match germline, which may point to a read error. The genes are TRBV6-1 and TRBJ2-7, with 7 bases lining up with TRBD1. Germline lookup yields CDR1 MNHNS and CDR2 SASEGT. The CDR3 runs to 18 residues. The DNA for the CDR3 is TGTGCCAGCAGCGAAGGGGGCTGGGGGCAGACAAGTGGCTACGAGCAGTACTTC. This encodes CASSEGGWGQTSGYEQYF.

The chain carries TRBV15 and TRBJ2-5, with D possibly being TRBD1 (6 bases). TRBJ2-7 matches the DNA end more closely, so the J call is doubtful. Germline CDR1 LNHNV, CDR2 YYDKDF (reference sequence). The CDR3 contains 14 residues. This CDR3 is CATSRAGANYEQYF. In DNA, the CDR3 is TGTGCCACCAGCAGAGCAGGGGCTAACTACGAGCAGTACTTC.

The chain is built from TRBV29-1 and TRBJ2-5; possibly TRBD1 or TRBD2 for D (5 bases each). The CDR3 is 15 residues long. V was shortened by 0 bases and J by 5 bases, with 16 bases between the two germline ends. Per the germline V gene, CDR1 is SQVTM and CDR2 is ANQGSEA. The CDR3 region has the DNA TGCAGCGTTGAAGATCGAGCAGGGACGTGGGAGACCCAGTACTTC. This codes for CSVEDRAGTWETQYF.

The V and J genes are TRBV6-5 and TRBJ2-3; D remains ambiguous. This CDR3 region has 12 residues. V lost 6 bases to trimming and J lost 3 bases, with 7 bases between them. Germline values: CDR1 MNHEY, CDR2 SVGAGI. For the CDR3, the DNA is TGTGCCAGCAGGACCCTGACAGATACGCAGTATTTT. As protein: CASRTLTDTQYF.

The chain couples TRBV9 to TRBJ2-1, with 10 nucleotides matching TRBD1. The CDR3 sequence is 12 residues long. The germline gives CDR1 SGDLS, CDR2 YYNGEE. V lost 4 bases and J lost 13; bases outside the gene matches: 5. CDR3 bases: TGTGCCAGCAGCCCGGGGACAGGGGATCAGTTCTTC. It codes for CASSPGTGDQFF.

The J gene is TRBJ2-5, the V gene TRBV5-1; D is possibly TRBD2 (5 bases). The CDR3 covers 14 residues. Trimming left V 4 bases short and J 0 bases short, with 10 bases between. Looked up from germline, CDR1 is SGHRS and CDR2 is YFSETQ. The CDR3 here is CASSVSVNQETQYF. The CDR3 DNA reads TGCGCCAGCAGCGTTAGCGTCAACCAAGAGACCCAGTACTTC.

The DNA of the CDR3 is TGTGCCAGCGGAAGCCCACAGGGACGAGGTGGCTACACCTTC. Its protein is CASGSPQGRGGYTF. The chain joins TRBV9 to TRBJ1-2, with D tentatively TRBD1 (6 bases). Germline CDR1 and CDR2: SGDLS and YYNGEE. CDR3 size: 14 residues. V lost 7 bases and J lost 7, with 20 bases in between.

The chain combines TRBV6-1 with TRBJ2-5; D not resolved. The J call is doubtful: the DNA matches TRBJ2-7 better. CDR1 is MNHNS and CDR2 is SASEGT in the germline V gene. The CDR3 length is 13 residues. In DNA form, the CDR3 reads TGTGCCAGCAGTGTACGAACCCCCTACGAGCAGTACTTC. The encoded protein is CASSVRTPYEQYF.

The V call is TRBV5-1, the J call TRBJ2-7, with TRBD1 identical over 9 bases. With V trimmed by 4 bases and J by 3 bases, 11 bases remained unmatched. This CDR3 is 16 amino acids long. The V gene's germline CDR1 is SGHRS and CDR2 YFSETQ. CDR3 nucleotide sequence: TGCGCCAGCAGCCCAGGCGGGACAGGGTCGAACTACGAGCAGTACTTC. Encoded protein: CASSPGGTGSNYEQYF.

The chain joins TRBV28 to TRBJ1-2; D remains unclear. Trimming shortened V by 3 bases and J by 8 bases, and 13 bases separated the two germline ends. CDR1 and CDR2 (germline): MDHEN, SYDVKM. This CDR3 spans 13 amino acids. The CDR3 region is CASSLSSLGGYTF. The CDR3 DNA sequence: TGTGCCAGCAGTTTGAGCAGCCTCGGAGGCTACACCTTC.

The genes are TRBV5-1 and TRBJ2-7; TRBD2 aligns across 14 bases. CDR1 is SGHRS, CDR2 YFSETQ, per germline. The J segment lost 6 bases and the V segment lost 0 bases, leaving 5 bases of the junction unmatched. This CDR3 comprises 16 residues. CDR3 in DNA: TGCGCCAGCAGCTTGGAGCCCGGACTAGCGGGGGGCGAGCAGTACTTC. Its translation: CASSLEPGLAGGEQYF.

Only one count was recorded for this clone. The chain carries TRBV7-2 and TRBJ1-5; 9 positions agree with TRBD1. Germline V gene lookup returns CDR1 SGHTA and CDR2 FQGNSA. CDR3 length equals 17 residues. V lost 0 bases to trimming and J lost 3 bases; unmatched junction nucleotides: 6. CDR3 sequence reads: CASSLAPRTGVNQPQHF. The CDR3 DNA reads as TGTGCCAGCAGCTTAGCGCCCCGGACAGGGGTCAATCAGCCCCAGCATTTT.

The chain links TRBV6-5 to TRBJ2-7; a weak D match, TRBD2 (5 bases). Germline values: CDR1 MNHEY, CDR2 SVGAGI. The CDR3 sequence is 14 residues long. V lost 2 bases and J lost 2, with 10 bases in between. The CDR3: CASSYLGGPYEQYF. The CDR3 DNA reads TGTGCCAGCAGTTACCTTGGAGGACCCTACGAGCAGTACTTC.

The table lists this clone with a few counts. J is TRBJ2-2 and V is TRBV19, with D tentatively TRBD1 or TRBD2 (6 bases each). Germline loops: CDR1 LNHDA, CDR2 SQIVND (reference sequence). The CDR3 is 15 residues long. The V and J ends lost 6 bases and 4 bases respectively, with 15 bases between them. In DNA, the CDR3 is TGTGCCAGTAGGACCGTGGGGGGCCGCACCGGGGAGCTGTTTTTT. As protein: CASRTVGGRTGELFF.

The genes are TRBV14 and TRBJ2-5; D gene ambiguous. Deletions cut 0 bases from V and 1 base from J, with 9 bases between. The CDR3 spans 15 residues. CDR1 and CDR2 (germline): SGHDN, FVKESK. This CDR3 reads CASSQEVFSQETQYF. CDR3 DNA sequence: TGTGCCAGCAGCCAAGAGGTTTTCAGCCAAGAGACCCAGTACTTC.

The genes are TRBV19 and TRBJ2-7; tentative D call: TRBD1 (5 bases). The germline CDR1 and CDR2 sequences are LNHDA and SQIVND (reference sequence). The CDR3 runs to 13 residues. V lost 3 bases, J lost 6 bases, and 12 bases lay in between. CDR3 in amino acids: CASSIGSQGEQYF. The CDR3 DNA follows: TGTGCCAGTAGTATTGGGTCCCAGGGCGAGCAGTACTTC.

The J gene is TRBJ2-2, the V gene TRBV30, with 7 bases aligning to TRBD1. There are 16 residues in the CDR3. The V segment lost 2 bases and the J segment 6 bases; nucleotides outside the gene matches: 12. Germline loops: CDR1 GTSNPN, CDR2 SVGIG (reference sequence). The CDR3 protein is CAWSTASGQIAGELFF. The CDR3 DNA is TGTGCCTGGAGTACTGCGTCGGGACAGATTGCCGGGGAGCTGTTTTTT.

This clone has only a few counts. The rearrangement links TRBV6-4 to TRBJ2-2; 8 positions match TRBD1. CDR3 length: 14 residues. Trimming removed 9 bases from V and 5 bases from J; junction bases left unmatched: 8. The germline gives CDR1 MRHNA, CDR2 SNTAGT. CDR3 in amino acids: CASSGGAETGELFF. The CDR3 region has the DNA TGTGCCAGTTCAGGGGGCGCAGAGACCGGGGAGCTGTTTTTT.

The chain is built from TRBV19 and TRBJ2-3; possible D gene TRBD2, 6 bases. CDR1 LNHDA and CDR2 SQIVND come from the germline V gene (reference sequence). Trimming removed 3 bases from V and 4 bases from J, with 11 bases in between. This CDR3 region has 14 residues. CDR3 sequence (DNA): TGTGCCAGTAGTATTACGGGAGCACCAGATACGCAGTATTTT. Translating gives CASSITGAPDTQYF.